A single T cell receptor beta chain is shown here with its context. Its antigen is not known. This specimen comes from a study of T cell repertoires in cytomegalovirus infection. Study background: Selected CMV epitopes included recently identified HLA-C-restricted ones as well as well-studied HLA-B-restricted ones.

CDR3 length: 13 residues. V was trimmed by 3 bases and J by 1 base, leaving 7 bases between them. The study's findings and limits: CMV carriers with the relevant HLA were identified by cumulative public TCR beta family frequency.

TCRdb reprocessed the reads via MiXCR and lists one record per CDR3 protein. This table holds hundreds of thousands of distinct CDR3 sequences, about 39% found once. This receptor was identified in a human donor in good health (CMV status not recorded). Some clones in this sample may be carry-over from other donors' samples. Sample: cultured PBMCs, taken from culture after CMV antigen stimulation. V usage is TRBV12-3 or TRBV12-4 and J usage is TRBJ2-7; the D is unclear. The CDR3 reads CASSLRQSYEQYF. As DNA, the CDR3 is TGTGCCAGCAGTTTGAGGCAGTCCTACGAGCAGTACTTC.